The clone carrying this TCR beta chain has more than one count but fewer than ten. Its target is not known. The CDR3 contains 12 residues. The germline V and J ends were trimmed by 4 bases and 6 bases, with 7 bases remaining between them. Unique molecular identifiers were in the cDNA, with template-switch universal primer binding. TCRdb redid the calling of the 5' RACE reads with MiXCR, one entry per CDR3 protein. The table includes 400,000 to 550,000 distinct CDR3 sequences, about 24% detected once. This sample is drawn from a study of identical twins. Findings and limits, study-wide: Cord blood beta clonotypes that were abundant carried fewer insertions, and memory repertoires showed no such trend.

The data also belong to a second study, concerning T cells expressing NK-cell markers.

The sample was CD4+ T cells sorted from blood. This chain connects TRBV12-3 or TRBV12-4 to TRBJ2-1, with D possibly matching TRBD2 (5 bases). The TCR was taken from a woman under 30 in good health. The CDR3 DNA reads TGTGCCAGCAGTTGGAGGCTCAATGAGCAGTTCTTC. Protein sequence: CASSWRLNEQFF.